A selection of T cell receptor beta chains follows, all from one sample in a study of type 1 and type 2 diabetes patients. Each CDR3 protein gets one entry after TCRdb re-called the multiplex PCR reads with MiXCR. The data show 280,000 or so distinct CDR3 sequences, approximately 45% seen once. The sequenced sample consisted of peripheral blood mononuclear cells (PBMCs). Receptors originate from a man between 18 and 35 years old with type 2 diabetes. Both conserved end residues are part of each CDR3. D genes are given only for firm matches. Clone sizes are given selectively: once, few, many, or a class where the clone is expanded.

D gene | clone size | J gene | V gene | CDR3 DNA | CDR3 protein
NA | NA | TRBJ1-3 | TRBV20-1 | TGCAGTGCCAAGAGAAGTCGGGTAGGGGACGGAAACACCATATATTTT | CSAKRSRVGDGNTIYF
NA | NA | TRBJ1-1 | TRBV12-3/TRBV12-4 | TGTGCCAGCAGCTACCTACGTGAAGCTTTCTTT | CASSYLREAFF
NA | NA | TRBJ1-1 | TRBV19 | TGTGCCAGTAGTACGCAGGTCCTGAACACTGAAGCTTTCTTT | CASSTQVLNTEAFF
TRBD1 | NA | TRBJ1-5 | TRBV6-1 | TGTGCCAGCACCGAACAGGGGCGATCGGGGCAGCCCCAGCATTTT | CASTEQGRSGQPQHF
TRBD2 | few | TRBJ2-1 | TRBV29-1 | TGCAGCGTCTTAGCGGGTGAGCAGTTCTTC | CSVLAGEQFF
NA | few | TRBJ1-2 | TRBV7-2 | TGTGCCAGCAGCTTAGATGTCGCGGGACATAGTTTTGTTCGATATGGCTACACCTTC | CASSLDVAGHSFVRYGYTF
NA | NA | TRBJ2-7 | TRBV20-1 | TGCAGTGCTACTCTAGCCGCCTACGAGCAGTACTTC | CSATLAAYEQYF
NA | NA | TRBJ1-6 | TRBV12-3/TRBV12-4 | TGTGCCAGCAGTACCGAATCTACTAGCAGTTCACCCCTCCACTTT | CASSTESTSSSPLHF
NA | NA | TRBJ2-1 | TRBV20-1 | TGCAGTGCTAGAGAAACAGCGTGGCCCTACAATGAGCAGTTCTTC | CSARETAWPYNEQFF
NA | few | TRBJ1-1 | TRBV19 | TGTGCCAGTAGTACCTGGACAGACAACACTGAAGCTTTCTTT | CASSTWTDNTEAFF
TRBD2 | NA | TRBJ2-5 | TRBV20-1 | TGCAGTGCTCCCGGGACTAGTCCTGAGACCCAGTACTTC | CSAPGTSPETQYF
TRBD1 | NA | TRBJ2-7 | TRBV2 | TGTGCCAGCATGGGACAGGGGGCGGTTGAGCAGTACTTC | CASMGQGAVEQYF
NA | few | TRBJ2-1 | TRBV6-5 | TGTGCCAGCAGTTCTACGGGTGATGAGCAGTTCTTC | CASSSTGDEQFF
TRBD1 | NA | TRBJ1-2 | TRBV19 | TGTGCCAGTAGTACCGTTGACAGGGGGCGAGCTAACTATGGCTACACCTTC | CASSTVDRGRANYGYTF
TRBD2 | NA | TRBJ2-7 | TRBV25-1 | TGTGCCAGCAGTGAATTGGTTGGGCTAGCGGCCAGTAGCTCCTACGAGCAGTACTTC | CASSELVGLAASSSYEQYF
NA | few | TRBJ1-1 | TRBV12-3/TRBV12-4 | TGTGCCAGCACCCTCTCGTGGGACACTGAAGCTTTCTTT | CASTLSWDTEAFF
NA | medium-sized | TRBJ1-2 | TRBV19 | TGTGCCAGTAGTGCCAGGGGAGGCTACACCTTC | CASSARGGYTF
TRBD1 | NA | TRBJ1-6 | TRBV28 | TGTGCCAGCAGCCAGGGGGCTGCTAATTCACCCCTCCACTTT | CASSQGAANSPLHF
NA | NA | TRBJ2-5 | TRBV2 | TGTGCCAGCAGTGAAAACGGGACCCTAGAGACCCAGTACTTC | CASSENGTLETQYF
NA | NA | TRBJ2-5 | TRBV7-8 | TGTGCCAGCAGCTTATCAGGGGACCTGAGGGAGACCCAGTACTTC | CASSLSGDLRETQYF
NA | NA | TRBJ2-1 | TRBV2 | TGTGCCAGCAGTGGTCGGCTGCTGGGTGAGCAGTTCTTC | CASSGRLLGEQFF
NA | many | TRBJ2-5 | TRBV2 | TGTGCCAGCAGAGAAGACAGACTACAAGAGACCCAGTACTTC | CASREDRLQETQYF
NA | few | TRBJ1-2 | TRBV19 | TGTGCCAGTAGTGAAACCCGCAGGGGACACCCCTATGGCTACACCTTC | CASSETRRGHPYGYTF
NA | NA | TRBJ1-2 | TRBV20-1 | TGCAGTGCTACCCCAGGCTATGGCTACACCTTC | CSATPGYGYTF
TRBD1 | NA | TRBJ2-5 | TRBV7-9 | TGTGCCAGCAGCTCGGGACAGGGTGGGGGGACCCAGTACTTC | CASSSGQGGGTQYF
NA | NA | TRBJ2-6 | TRBV20-1 | TGCAGTGCTAGAGATCGGATCTCTGGGGCCAACGTCCTGACTTTC | CSARDRISGANVLTF
NA | NA | TRBJ2-6 | TRBV6-5 | TGTGCCAGCAGTTTTGCCAGGTCTGGGGCTAACGTCCTGACTTTC | CASSFARSGANVLTF
TRBD2 | few | TRBJ2-7 | TRBV4-2 | TGTGCCAGCAGCCAAGAACGGGGGGGCACTTACGAGCAGTACTTC | CASSQERGGTYEQYF
NA | NA | TRBJ2-1 | TRBV12-3/TRBV12-4 | TGTGCCAGCAGTACCTCGGACGATTCGGGGCCCTACAATGAGCAGTTCTTC | CASSTSDDSGPYNEQFF
NA | NA | TRBJ2-3 | TRBV12-3/TRBV12-4 | TGTGCCAGCAGTAACGACAGAGATACGCAGTATTTT | CASSNDRDTQYF
NA | NA | TRBJ1-2 | TRBV7-9 | TGTGCCAGCAGCCAAGCTACGAAGACTAAGGGGGACTATGGCTACACCTTC | CASSQATKTKGDYGYTF
NA | NA | TRBJ2-7 | TRBV7-6 | TGTGCCAGCAGCTTAGCGAAGGGCAGGGACTACGAGCAGTACTTC | CASSLAKGRDYEQYF
NA | NA | TRBJ2-3 | TRBV10-3 | TGTGCCAACGGGGCCAGGACAGATACGCAGTATTTT | CANGARTDTQYF
NA | many | TRBJ1-1 | TRBV19 | TGTGCCAGTAGTATTGGCAGGTTGTCTGAAGCTTTCTTT | CASSIGRLSEAFF
TRBD2 | NA | TRBJ2-7 | TRBV7-8 | TGTGCCAGCGCCCAGGGACTAGGGACATCCGAGCAGTACTTC | CASAQGLGTSEQYF
NA | NA | TRBJ2-7 | TRBV25-1 | TGTGCCAGCAGTGAAGTTCTCGGTGAGCAGTACTTC | CASSEVLGEQYF
NA | many | TRBJ2-5 | TRBV25-1 | TGTGCCAGCAGGGAGAGGGAGACCCAGTACTTC | CASRERETQYF
NA | NA | TRBJ1-4 | TRBV19 | TGTGCCAGCCAAGTGAACAGGGAGGAAAAACTGTTTTTT | CASQVNREEKLFF
NA | NA | TRBJ1-5 | TRBV6-1 | TGTGCCAGCATAGCCGGGACCGCCTTCGGAGGGCAGCCCCAGCATTTT | CASIAGTAFGGQPQHF
NA | few | TRBJ2-1 | TRBV20-1 | TGCAGTGCTAGAGTCCTCCCTGGCTCCGTCTCCTACAATGAGCAGTTCTTC | CSARVLPGSVSYNEQFF
TRBD1 | NA | TRBJ2-1 | TRBV7-8 | TGTGCCAGCAGCTTAGGTCTTAGGACAGGGGGCGGTGAGCAGTTCTTC | CASSLGLRTGGGEQFF
TRBD2 | NA | TRBJ2-5 | TRBV7-2 | TGTGCCAGTCGACTAGCGGGGCCAGAAGGGACCCAGTACTTC | CASRLAGPEGTQYF
NA | NA | TRBJ1-6 | TRBV20-1 | TGCAGTGCTAAAAGGGACTCTCAGGAAAATTCACCCCTCCACTTT | CSAKRDSQENSPLHF
TRBD2 | NA | TRBJ2-3 | TRBV29-1 | TGCAGCGGGAAAACTAGCGCCGGCACAGATACGCAGTATTTT | CSGKTSAGTDTQYF
TRBD1 | few | TRBJ1-2 | TRBV6-6 | TGTGCCAGCAGTTACGGACAGGGATTGTATGGCTACACCTTC | CASSYGQGLYGYTF
NA | NA | TRBJ2-7 | TRBV7-3 | TGTGCCAGCAGCTTAGATCGCACCTACGAGCAGTACTTC | CASSLDRTYEQYF
NA | NA | TRBJ1-4 | TRBV19 | TGTGCCAGTAGGGAAACCAACAGGGTTGAAAAACTGTTTTTT | CASRETNRVEKLFF
TRBD1 | few | TRBJ1-1 | TRBV9 | TGTGCCAGCAGCGTGGCGTACCGGGACAGGGACATTGGCACTGAAGCTTTCTTT | CASSVAYRDRDIGTEAFF
NA | few | TRBJ2-1 | TRBV24-1 | TGTGCCACCAGTGACGTCGATGAGCAGTTCTTC | CATSDVDEQFF
TRBD1 | NA | TRBJ1-5 | TRBV10-3 | TGTGCCACCTCGACAGGGATGAATCAGCCCCAGCATTTT | CATSTGMNQPQHF
TRBD1 | NA | TRBJ1-1 | TRBV19 | TGTGCCAGTAGTTCCGGACAGGGGAAAGCTTTCTTT | CASSSGQGKAFF
NA | NA | TRBJ1-5 | TRBV9 | TGTGCCAGCAGCCCCTCGGGGGGGAACAATCAGCCCCAGCATTTT | CASSPSGGNNQPQHF
NA | NA | TRBJ1-2 | TRBV4-1 | TGCGCCAGCAGCCAAGATGGACGGCACTATGGCTACACCTTC | CASSQDGRHYGYTF
NA | many | TRBJ2-6 | TRBV7-2 | TGTGCCAGCAGCTTAGGGCGGGCCAACGTCCTGACTTTC | CASSLGRANVLTF
NA | few | TRBJ1-5 | TRBV15 | TGTGCCACCAGCAGAGATTATAATGGCGTGGCCCAGCATTTT | CATSRDYNGVAQHF
NA | NA | TRBJ1-1 | TRBV7-3 | TGTGCCAGCAGTTTGTCCGGGGTGAACACTGAAGCTTTCTTT | CASSLSGVNTEAFF